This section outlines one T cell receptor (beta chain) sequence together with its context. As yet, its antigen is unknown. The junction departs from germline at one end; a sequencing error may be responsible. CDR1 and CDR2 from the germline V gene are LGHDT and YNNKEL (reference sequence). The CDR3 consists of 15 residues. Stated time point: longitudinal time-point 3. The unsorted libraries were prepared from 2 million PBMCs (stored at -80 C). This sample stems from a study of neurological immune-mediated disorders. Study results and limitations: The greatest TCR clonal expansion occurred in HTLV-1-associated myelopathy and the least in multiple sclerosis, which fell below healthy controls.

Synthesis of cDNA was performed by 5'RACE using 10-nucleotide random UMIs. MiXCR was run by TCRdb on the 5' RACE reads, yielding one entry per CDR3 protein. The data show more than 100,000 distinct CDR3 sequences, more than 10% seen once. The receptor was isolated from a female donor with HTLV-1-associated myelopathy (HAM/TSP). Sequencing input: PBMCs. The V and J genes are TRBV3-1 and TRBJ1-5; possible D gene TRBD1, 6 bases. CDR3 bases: TGTGCCAGCAGCCAAGGGGGGCAGGGTAGCCAGCACCAGCATTTT. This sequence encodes CASSQGGQGSQHQHF. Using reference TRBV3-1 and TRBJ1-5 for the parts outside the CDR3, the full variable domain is DTAVSQTPKYLVTQMGNDKSIKCEQNLGHDTMYWYKQDSKKFLKIMFSYNNKELIINETVPNRFSPKSPDKAHLNLHINSLELGDSAVYFCASSQGGQGSQHQHFGDGTRLSIL.